The clone carrying this TCR beta chain was observed a handful of times. One entry per CDR3 protein, called by TCRdb with MiXCR from the 5' RACE reads. The data contain under 450,000 distinct CDR3 sequences, roughly a quarter of them singletons. The data were obtained in a study of T-cell memory formation after mild COVID-19. This CDR3 spans 16 amino acids. Trimming left V 4 bases short and J 6 bases short, with 17 bases between. In germline, CDR1 is SGHKS, CDR2 YYEKEE (reference sequence). This sequence originates from an adult woman who had mild COVID-19 (a few samples of this study predate the infection). Cell type and time point are not known. V and J are TRBV5-5 and TRBJ1-6; D is perhaps TRBD1 (6 bases). The material sequenced was PBMCs or a T cell subset sorted from them (not recorded which). CDR3 sequence: CASSLIQGTGNSPLHF. Here the CDR3 DNA reads TGTGCCAGCAGCCTGATACAGGGCACGGGTAATTCACCCCTCCACTTT.